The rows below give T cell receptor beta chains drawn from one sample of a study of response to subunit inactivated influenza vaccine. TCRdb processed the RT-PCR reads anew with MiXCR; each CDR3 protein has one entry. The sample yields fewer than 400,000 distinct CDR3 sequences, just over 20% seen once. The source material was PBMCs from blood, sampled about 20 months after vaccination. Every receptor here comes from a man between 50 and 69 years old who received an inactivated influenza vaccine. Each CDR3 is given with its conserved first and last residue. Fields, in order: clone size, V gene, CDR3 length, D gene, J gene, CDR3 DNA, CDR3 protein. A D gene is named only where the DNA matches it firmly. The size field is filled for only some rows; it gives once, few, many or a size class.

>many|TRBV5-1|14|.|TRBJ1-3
TGCGCCAGCAGCGGAGGCTACTCTGGAAACACCATATATTTT
CASSGGYSGNTIYF
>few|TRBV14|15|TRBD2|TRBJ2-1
TGTGCCAGCAGCCAACCGGGACTAGTCTACAATGAGCAGTTCTTC
CASSQPGLVYNEQFF
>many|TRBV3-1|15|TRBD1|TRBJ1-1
TGTGCCAGCAGCCTAGGTACAGGGGTGGGCACTGAAGCTTTCTTT
CASSLGTGVGTEAFF
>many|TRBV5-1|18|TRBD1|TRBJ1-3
TGCGCCAGCAGCTTGGTCGGGACAGTTCTCGGCTCTGGAAACACCATATATTTT
CASSLVGTVLGSGNTIYF
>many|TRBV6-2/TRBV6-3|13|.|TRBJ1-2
TGTGCCAGCACCCCGGACGGTTCCTATGGCTACACCTTC
CASTPDGSYGYTF
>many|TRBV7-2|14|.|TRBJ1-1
TGTGCCAGCAGCCCCTCCGGGGGGCTCACTGAAGCTTTCTTT
CASSPSGGLTEAFF
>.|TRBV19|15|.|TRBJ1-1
TGTGCCAGTAGTCCGCTAGGGAGGTCGGGCACTGAAGCTTTCTTT
CASSPLGRSGTEAFF
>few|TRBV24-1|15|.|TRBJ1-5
TGTGCCACCAGTGAGGGACGTTATAGCAATCAGCCCCAGCATTTT
CATSEGRYSNQPQHF
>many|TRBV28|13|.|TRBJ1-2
TGTGCCAGCAGAATGGGCGGATATCGAGGCTACACCTTC
CASRMGGYRGYTF
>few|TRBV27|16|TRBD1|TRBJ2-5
TGTGCCAGCAGTTCCAACAGACAGGGGACTCAAGAGACCCAGTACTTC
CASSSNRQGTQETQYF
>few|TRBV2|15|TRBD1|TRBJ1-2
TGTGCCAGCAGTTCTAGACAGGGTGCTAACTATGGCTACACCTTC
CASSSRQGANYGYTF
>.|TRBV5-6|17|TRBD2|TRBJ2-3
TGTGCCAGCAGCTCCCCATTGTCCAGCGGGAGCTCAGATACGCAGTATTTT
CASSSPLSSGSSDTQYF
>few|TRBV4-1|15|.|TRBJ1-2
TGCGCCAGCAGCCAAGTAGAAAGGGGGTTGAGCGGCTACACCTTC
CASSQVERGLSGYTF
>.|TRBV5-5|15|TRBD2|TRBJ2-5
TGTGCCAGCAGCTGGGGAGCGGGGGGAGGAGAGACCCAGTACTTC
CASSWGAGGGETQYF
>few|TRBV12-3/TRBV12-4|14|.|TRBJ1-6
TGTGCCAGCAGCATGGGGGTGGACAATTCACCCCTCCACTTT
CASSMGVDNSPLHF
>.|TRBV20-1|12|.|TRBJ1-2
TGCAGTGCTAGCGGGGAACGCTATGGCTACACCTTC
CSASGERYGYTF
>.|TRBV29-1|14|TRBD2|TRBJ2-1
TGCAGCGTTGAAACTAGCGGGAACTACAATGAGCAGTTCTTC
CSVETSGNYNEQFF
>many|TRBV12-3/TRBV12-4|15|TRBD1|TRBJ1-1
TGTGCCAGCAGTCCTGCGGGACAGTTGAACACTGAAGCTTTCTTT
CASSPAGQLNTEAFF
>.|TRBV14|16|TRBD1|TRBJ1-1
TGTGCCAGCAGCCCGCCCGGACAGGGACGGAACACTGAAGCTTTCTTT
CASSPPGQGRNTEAFF
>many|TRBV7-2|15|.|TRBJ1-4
TGTGCCAGCAGCCCCGTGGTGGCAACTAATGAAAAACTGTTTTTT
CASSPVVATNEKLFF
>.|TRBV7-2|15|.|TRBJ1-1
TGTGCCAGCAGCTTACGGCAGGCGGTGAACACTGAAGCTTTCTTT
CASSLRQAVNTEAFF
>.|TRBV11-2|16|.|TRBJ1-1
TGTGCCAGCAGCAGGGCGGCGGGTCTAACCCTCCTTGAAGCTTTCTTT
CASSRAAGLTLLEAFF
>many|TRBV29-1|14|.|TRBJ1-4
TGCAGCAATAACCTGGGGGGCGCGGAAGAAAAACTGTTTTTT
CSNNLGGAEEKLFF
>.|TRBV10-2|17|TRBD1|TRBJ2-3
TGCGCCAGCAGTGAGCCGGGACAGGGGGCTTTCCCAGATACGCAGTATTTT
CASSEPGQGAFPDTQYF
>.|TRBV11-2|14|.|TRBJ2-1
TGTGCCAGCAGCTTAGCCCTTCCCTACAATGAGCAGTTCTTC
CASSLALPYNEQFF
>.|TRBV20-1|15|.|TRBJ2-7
TGCAGTGCTAGTCCTTTGGGGCTGGGCAGCTACGAGCAGTACTTC
CSASPLGLGSYEQYF
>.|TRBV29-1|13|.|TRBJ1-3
TGCAGCGTTGGGGGACTACCTGGAAACACCATATATTTT
CSVGGLPGNTIYF